One TCR beta chain is described in this entry. A sample-barcoded 5' primer and a J-beta primer mix were used in a second PCR of roughly 7 to 11 cycles. A 12-random-nucleotide template-switch adaptor tagged each cDNA molecule. TCRdb re-called the 5' RACE reads through MiXCR, storing one row per CDR3 protein. This sample has about a million distinct CDR3 sequences, with roughly two fifths found just once. The CDR3 is 18 amino acids. The germline gives CDR1 KGHDR, CDR2 SFDVKD. The V end lost 3 bases, the J end lost 0 bases, and 17 bases lay between the germline ends. This sample stems from a study of blood T cells in healthy people across ages.

This TCR was sampled from a man younger than 35 in good health. The specimen sequenced was blood. The rearrangement uses TRBV24-1 and TRBJ2-1; D possibly corresponds to TRBD1 (5 bases). CDR3 residues: CATSDEQGGESSYNEQFF. The CDR3 DNA sequence: TGTGCCACCAGTGATGAGCAGGGCGGCGAAAGCTCCTACAATGAGCAGTTCTTC.